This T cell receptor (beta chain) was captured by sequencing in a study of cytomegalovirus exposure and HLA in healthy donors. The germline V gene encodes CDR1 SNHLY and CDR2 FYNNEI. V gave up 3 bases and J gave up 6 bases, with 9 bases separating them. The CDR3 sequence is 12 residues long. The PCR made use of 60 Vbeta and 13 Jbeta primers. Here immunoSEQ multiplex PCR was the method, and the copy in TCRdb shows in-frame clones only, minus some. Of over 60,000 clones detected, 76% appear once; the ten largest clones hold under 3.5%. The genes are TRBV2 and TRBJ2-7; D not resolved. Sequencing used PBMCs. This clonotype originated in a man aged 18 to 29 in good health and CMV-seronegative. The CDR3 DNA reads TGTGCCAGCAGTGACACCCGAGGCGAGCAGTACTTC. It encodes CASSDTRGEQYF.